These T cell receptor beta chains were read from a single sample in a study of blood T cells in healthy people across ages. TCRdb passed the 5' RACE reads through MiXCR, listing each CDR3 protein once. The sample contains about 2 million distinct CDR3 sequences, 49% of which appear only once. The sample comprised blood. Receptor source: a woman in her thirties or forties in good health. CDR3s include the opening cysteine and the closing phenylalanine or tryptophan.

J gene,V gene,CDR3 protein
TRBJ2-7,TRBV4-2,CASSQGPGVNTYEQYF
TRBJ1-1,TRBV5-1,CASSWGQIATEAFF
TRBJ2-3,TRBV5-6,CASSLGGSTQYF
TRBJ1-6,TRBV12-3/TRBV12-4,CASSSAGWAPLHF
.,TRBV5-1,CASSLEGPREQYF
TRBJ1-4,TRBV6-2/TRBV6-3,CASSYGDGYNEKLFF
TRBJ2-5,TRBV29-1,CSTALGAGTQYF
TRBJ2-5,TRBV5-1,CASSAALPQETQYF
TRBJ1-5,TRBV28,CASRILDRLSNQPQHF
TRBJ1-6,TRBV7-9,CASSSAPGLNSPLHF